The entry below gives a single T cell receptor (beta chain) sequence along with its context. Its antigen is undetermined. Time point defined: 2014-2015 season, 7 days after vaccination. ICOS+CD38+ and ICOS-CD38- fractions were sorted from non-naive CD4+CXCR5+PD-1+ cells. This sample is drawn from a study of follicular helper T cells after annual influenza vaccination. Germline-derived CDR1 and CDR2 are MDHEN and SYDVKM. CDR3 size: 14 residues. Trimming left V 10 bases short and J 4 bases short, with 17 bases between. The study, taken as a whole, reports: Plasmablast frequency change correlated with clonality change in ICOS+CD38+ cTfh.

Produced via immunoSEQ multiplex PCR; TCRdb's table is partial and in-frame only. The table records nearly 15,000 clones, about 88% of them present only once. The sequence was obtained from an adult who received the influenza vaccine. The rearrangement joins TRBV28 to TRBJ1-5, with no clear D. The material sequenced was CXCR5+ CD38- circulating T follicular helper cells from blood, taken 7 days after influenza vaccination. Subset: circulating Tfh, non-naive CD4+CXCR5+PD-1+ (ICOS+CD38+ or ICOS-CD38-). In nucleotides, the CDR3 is TGTGCCACCCTGGGAGCCGTGGGAAATCAGCCCCAGCATTTT. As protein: CATLGAVGNQPQHF.